Listed below are T cell receptor beta chains from one sample, sequenced in a study of T-cell reconstitution after alpha-beta-depleted transplantation in children. TCRdb analysed the PCR reads with MiXCR anew, one entry per CDR3 protein. This table holds approximately 200,000 distinct CDR3 sequences, approximately 15% found once. The input for sequencing was PBMCs from the stem cell graft donor, taken from the stem cell graft. The receptors were gathered from a human donor who donated a stem cell graft to a child with acute lymphoblastic leukemia. The CDR3 runs from the conserved cysteine through the conserved F or W. Each record gives: CDR3 DNA, CDR3 protein, V gene, D gene, J gene, clone size. A D gene is named only where the DNA matches it firmly. Clone size, where shown, is once, few, many, or a class for clones that have expanded.

TGTGCCAGCAGTCCACCTAGCGGGAGTCGGTACGAGCAGTACTTC,CASSPPSGSRYEQYF,TRBV6-1,TRBD2,TRBJ2-7,many
TGCAGCGTGGCCCTTCAGGGGTCACGCGAGACCCAGTACTTC,CSVALQGSRETQYF,TRBV29-1,-,TRBJ2-5,few
TGTGCCAGCAGCGTTAGCGGGAGCTCCTACAATGAGCAGTTCTTC,CASSVSGSSYNEQFF,TRBV7-9,TRBD2,TRBJ2-1,many
TGCGCCAGCAGCGTGACTAGCGGGAGGACGAACACCGGGGAGCTGTTTTTT,CASSVTSGRTNTGELFF,TRBV5-1,TRBD2,TRBJ2-2,-
TGTGCCTGGAGTGCAGGACAGGGCCGGATGAACACTGAAGCTTTCTTT,CAWSAGQGRMNTEAFF,TRBV30,TRBD1,TRBJ1-1,-
TGTGCCTGGAAAAGATCTTTAGCGGGAGTTCTAGAGACCCAGTACTTC,CAWKRSLAGVLETQYF,TRBV30,TRBD2,TRBJ2-5,-
TGTGCCAGCAGCCGGGACGGGCAAAGACGGGAGACCCAGTACTTC,CASSRDGQRRETQYF,TRBV2,-,TRBJ2-5,-
TGTGCCAGCAGGCGAGAACAGGGGACCTACAATGAGCAGTTCTTC,CASRREQGTYNEQFF,TRBV6-4,TRBD1,TRBJ2-1,many
TGCAGTGCTAACCAGCGGGAGGGCTCCTACGAGCAGTACTTC,CSANQREGSYEQYF,TRBV20-1,TRBD2,TRBJ2-7,-
TGTGCCAGCACCTTATGGGGCGGGATGGGGGGGGAGCAGTTCTTC,CASTLWGGMGGEQFF,TRBV5-6,TRBD2,TRBJ2-1,few
TGTGCCAGCAGCTTGGGTATAGCGGGGAACTACGAGCAGTACTTC,CASSLGIAGNYEQYF,TRBV5-5,TRBD2,TRBJ2-7,-
TGTGCCAGCAGCCCCTATGGGTGGACAGCCGAGCAGTACTTC,CASSPYGWTAEQYF,TRBV11-3,-,TRBJ2-7,many
TGCAGTGCTAGGGTAGCGGGAGGGCTTATGCCTGAGCAGTTCTTC,CSARVAGGLMPEQFF,TRBV20-1,TRBD2,TRBJ2-1,few
TGTGCCAGCAGTGAAAACCAGGGCAACTATGGCTACACCTTC,CASSENQGNYGYTF,TRBV2,-,TRBJ1-2,many
TGCAGCGTTGGGCTAGTTAGGGACAATGAGCAGTTCTTC,CSVGLVRDNEQFF,TRBV29-1,-,TRBJ2-1,many
TGTGCCATCAGTGAGAGGGGATGGACTAGCGGGGGACTTGGGAATGAGCAGTTCTTC,CAISERGWTSGGLGNEQFF,TRBV10-3,TRBD2,TRBJ2-1,many
TGCGCCAGCAGCTTGGCCGGACTAGCTAGCTATGAGCAGTTCTTC,CASSLAGLASYEQFF,TRBV5-1,TRBD2,TRBJ2-1,many
TGCAGTGCTAGAGACGGACTCGCGAATAGGTACAATGAGCAGTTCTTC,CSARDGLANRYNEQFF,TRBV20-1,-,TRBJ2-1,many
TGTGCCAGCAGCTTACCCCCGGTCCCGACGCAGTATTTT,CASSLPPVPTQYF,TRBV7-2,-,TRBJ2-3,-
TGTGCCAGCAGCGTAGAGGCAGGGAGTGGAAAACTGTTTTTT,CASSVEAGSGKLFF,TRBV9,-,TRBJ1-4,few
TGTGCCAGCAGTTTCGTGCAGGGAAGATCCTTCTTC,CASSFVQGRSFF,TRBV7-2,-,TRBJ2-1,many
TGCAGTGCTACAAGGTTGGGCAGGGGCAGCGGCACTGAAGCTTTCTTT,CSATRLGRGSGTEAFF,TRBV20-1,-,TRBJ1-1,many
TGTGCCAGCAGTTTATCCGGGGGAACGACTGAAGCTTTCTTT,CASSLSGGTTEAFF,TRBV25-1,-,TRBJ1-1,few
TGCGCCAGCAGCTTGGTCGAGACAGTCGATGGCTACACCTTC,CASSLVETVDGYTF,TRBV5-1,-,TRBJ1-2,few
TGCGCCAGCAGCCAAGGAGGGCGCAGAAGAGCGTACTTC,CASSQGGRRRAYF,TRBV4-1,-,TRBJ2-4,many
TGTGCCATCAGTCTGACTAGCGGGAGGAATGAGCAGTTCTTC,CAISLTSGRNEQFF,TRBV10-3,TRBD2,TRBJ2-1,many
TGCGCCAGCAGCTTGGGGGGTGCTACGAACACCGGGGAGCTGTTTTTT,CASSLGGATNTGELFF,TRBV5-1,-,TRBJ2-2,many